This TCR beta chain stems from a study of cytomegalovirus exposure and HLA in healthy donors. Study-level findings and limits: One cluster of highly shared sequence variants probably arose as a sequencing artifact.

Remarks on this clone: Its antigen is currently unknown.

The PCR made use of 60 Vbeta and 13 Jbeta primers. Assay: immunoSEQ multiplex PCR; the TCRdb copy retains only in-frame clones and omits some. The sample contains 90,000 or so clones, 75% to 80% of which appear only once. Sequenced material: PBMCs. The receptor comes from a female donor in good health and CMV-seronegative.

For the CDR3, the DNA is TGTGCCAGCAGCCTCTCTATAAGCTCCTATAATTCACCCCTCCACTTT. Translating it yields CASSLSISSYNSPLHF. The genes are TRBV7-2 and TRBJ1-6; D gene ambiguous. The V and J ends lost 5 bases and 0 bases respectively, with 11 bases between them. The V gene's germline CDR1 is SGHTA and CDR2 FQGNSA. This CDR3 is 16 amino acids long. Drawing the rest from reference TRBV7-2 and TRBJ1-6, the complete variable domain is GAGVSQSPSNKVTEKGKDVELRCDPISGHTALYWYRQSLGQGLEFLIYFQGNSAPDKSGLPSDRFSAERTGGSVSTLTIQRTQQEDSAVYLCASSLSISSYNSPLHFGNGTRLTVT.